This T cell receptor beta chain comes out of a study of response to subunit inactivated influenza vaccine. This clonotype was counted a few times. Its specificity is not known. CDR1 is SGHVS and CDR2 is FQNEAQ in the germline V gene. V lost 0 bases and J 6 bases, leaving 6 bases between the germline ends. This CDR3 comprises 13 residues. TCRdb re-called the RT-PCR reads with MiXCR, one entry per CDR3 protein. The sample holds approximately 700,000 distinct CDR3 sequences, more than 11% seen once. Overall study findings and caveats: Authors suggested few new T cells are recruited by each seasonal influenza vaccination.

The clonotype was recovered from a man aged 50 to 59 who received an inactivated influenza vaccine. Specimen: PBMCs from blood, collected approximately 15 days before vaccination. The V gene is TRBV7-8, the J gene TRBJ1-5; D unclear. Here the CDR3 reads CASSLAKAQPQHF. CDR3 sequence (DNA): TGTGCCAGCAGCTTAGCGAAGGCTCAGCCCCAGCATTTT. The full variable domain, its missing parts supplied by reference TRBV7-8 and TRBJ1-5, is GAGVSQSPRYKVAKRGQDVALRCDPISGHVSLFWYQQALGQGPEFLTYFQNEAQLDKSGLPSDRFFAERPEGSVSTLKIQRTQQEDSAVYLCASSLAKAQPQHFGDGTRLSIL.